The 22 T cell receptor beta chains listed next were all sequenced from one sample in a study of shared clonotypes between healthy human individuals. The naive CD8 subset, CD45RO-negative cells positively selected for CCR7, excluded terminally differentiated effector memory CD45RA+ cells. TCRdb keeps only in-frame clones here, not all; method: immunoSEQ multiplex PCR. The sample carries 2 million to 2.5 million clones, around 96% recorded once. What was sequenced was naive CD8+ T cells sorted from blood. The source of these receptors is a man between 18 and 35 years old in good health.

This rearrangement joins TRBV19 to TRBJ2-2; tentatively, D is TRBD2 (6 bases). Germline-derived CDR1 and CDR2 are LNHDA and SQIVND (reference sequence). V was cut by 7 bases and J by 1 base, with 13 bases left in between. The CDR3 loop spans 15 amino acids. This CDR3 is CASTAGRRNTGELFF. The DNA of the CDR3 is TGTGCCAGTACCGCGGGGAGACGGAACACCGGGGAGCTGTTTTTT. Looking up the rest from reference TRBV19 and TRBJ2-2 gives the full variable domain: DGGITQSPKYLFRKEGQNVTLSCEQNLNHDAMYWYRQDPGQGLRLIYYSQIVNDFQKGDIAEGYSVSREKKESFPLTVTSAQKNPTAFYLCASTAGRRNTGELFFGEGSRLTVL.

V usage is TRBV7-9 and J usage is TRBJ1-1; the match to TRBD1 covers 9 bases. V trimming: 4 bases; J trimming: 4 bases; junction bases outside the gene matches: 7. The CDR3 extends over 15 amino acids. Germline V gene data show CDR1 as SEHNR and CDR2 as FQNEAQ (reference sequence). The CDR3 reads CASSSRQGVGTEAFF. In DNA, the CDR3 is TGTGCCAGCAGCTCCAGACAGGGGGTAGGCACTGAAGCTTTCTTT.

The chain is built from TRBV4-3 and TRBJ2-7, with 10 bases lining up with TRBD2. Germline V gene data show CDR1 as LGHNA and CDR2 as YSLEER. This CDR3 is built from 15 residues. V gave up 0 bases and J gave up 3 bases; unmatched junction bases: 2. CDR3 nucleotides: TGCGCCAGCAGCCAAGAGTCTAGCGGGGGCTACGAGCAGTACTTC. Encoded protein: CASSQESSGGYEQYF.

CDR3 in DNA: TGTGCCAGCAGTTTCGGACAGGGGGCGCTTGGCTACACCTTC. Encoded protein: CASSFGQGALGYTF. The chain links TRBV28 to TRBJ1-2, with TRBD1 matching 11 bases. The CDR3 extends over 14 amino acids. J was trimmed by 7 bases and V by 3 bases; bases with no gene match: 4. The V gene's germline CDR1 is MDHEN and CDR2 SYDVKM.

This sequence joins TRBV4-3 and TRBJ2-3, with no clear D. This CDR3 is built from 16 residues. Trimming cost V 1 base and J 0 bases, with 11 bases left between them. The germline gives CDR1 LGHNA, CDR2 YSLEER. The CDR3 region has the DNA TGCGCCAGCAGCCAAGCCCCCGTCGTAAGCACAGATACGCAGTATTTT. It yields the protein CASSQAPVVSTDTQYF.

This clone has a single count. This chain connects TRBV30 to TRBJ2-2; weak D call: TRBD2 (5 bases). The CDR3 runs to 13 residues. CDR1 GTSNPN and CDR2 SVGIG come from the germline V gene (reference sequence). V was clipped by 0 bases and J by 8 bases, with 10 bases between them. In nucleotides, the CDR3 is TGTGCCTGGAGTGTCATCGGGATAGGGGAGCTGTTTTTT. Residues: CAWSVIGIGELFF.

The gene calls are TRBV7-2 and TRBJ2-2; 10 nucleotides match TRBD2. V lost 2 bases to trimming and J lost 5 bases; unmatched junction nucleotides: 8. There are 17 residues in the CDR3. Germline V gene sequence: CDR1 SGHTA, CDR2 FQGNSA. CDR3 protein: CASSLSGGLARTGELFF. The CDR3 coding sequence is TGTGCCAGCAGCTTAAGTGGGGGACTAGCGAGAACCGGGGAGCTGTTTTTT.

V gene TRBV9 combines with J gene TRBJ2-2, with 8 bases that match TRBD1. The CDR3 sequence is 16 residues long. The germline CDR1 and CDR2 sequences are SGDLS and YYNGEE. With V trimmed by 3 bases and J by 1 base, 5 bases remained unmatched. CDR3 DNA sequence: TGTGCCAGCAGCGCAACCGGGACAGGGAACACCGGGGAGCTGTTTTTT. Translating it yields CASSATGTGNTGELFF.

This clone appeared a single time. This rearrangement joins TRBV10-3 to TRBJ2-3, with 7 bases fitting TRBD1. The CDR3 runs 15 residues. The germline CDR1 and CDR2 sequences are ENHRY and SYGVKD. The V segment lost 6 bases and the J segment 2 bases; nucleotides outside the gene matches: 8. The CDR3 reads CAISPGTEDTDTQYF. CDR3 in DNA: TGTGCCATCAGCCCCGGGACAGAAGACACAGATACGCAGTATTTT.

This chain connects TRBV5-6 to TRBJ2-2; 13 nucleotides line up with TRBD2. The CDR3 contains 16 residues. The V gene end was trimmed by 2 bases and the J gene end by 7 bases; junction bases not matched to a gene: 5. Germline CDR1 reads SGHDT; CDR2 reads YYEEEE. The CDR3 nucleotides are TGTGCCAGCAGCTTCGGACTAGCGGGAGCGATCGGGGAGCTGTTTTTT. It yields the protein CASSFGLAGAIGELFF.

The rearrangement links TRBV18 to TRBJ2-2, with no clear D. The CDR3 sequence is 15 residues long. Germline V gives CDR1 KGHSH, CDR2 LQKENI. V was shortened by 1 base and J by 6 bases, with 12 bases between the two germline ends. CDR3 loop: CASSPQNWSPGELFF. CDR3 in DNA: TGTGCCAGCTCACCACAGAACTGGAGCCCCGGGGAGCTGTTTTTT.

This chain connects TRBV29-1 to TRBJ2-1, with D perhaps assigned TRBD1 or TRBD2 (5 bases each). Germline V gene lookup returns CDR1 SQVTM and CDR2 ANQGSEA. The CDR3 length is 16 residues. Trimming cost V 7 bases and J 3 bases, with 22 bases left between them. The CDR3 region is CSATIFLGDIYNEQFF. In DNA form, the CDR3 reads TGCAGCGCAACCATATTTTTGGGGGATATCTACAATGAGCAGTTCTTC.

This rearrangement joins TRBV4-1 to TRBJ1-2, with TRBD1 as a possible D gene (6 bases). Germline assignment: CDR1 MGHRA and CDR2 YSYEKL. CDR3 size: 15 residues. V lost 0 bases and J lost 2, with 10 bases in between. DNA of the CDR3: TGCGCCAGCAGCCAAGACAAGACAGGAAACTATGGCTACACCTTC. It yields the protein CASSQDKTGNYGYTF.

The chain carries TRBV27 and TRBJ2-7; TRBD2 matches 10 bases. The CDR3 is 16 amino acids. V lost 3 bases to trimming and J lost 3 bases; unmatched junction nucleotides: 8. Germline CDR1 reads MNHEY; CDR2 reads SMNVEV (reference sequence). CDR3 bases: TGTGCCAGCAGTTTTGTAAGCGGGAGGGAACTCTACGAGCAGTACTTC. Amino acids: CASSFVSGRELYEQYF.

The CDR3 DNA is TGTGCCAGCAGCGAGGACAGGGCGCCATTTTCCTACGAGCAGTACTTC. Its translation: CASSEDRAPFSYEQYF. The chain joins TRBV5-6 to TRBJ2-7; the match to TRBD1 covers 8 bases. J was trimmed by 1 base and V by 4 bases; bases with no gene match: 10. Looked up from germline, CDR1 is SGHDT and CDR2 is YYEEEE. This CDR3 contains 16 residues.

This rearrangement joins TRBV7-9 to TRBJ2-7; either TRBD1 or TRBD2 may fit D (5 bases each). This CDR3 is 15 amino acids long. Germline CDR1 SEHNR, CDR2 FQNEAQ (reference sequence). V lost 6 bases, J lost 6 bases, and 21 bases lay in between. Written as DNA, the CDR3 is TGTGCCAGCAGTTCCGGGACCTCACATCCCTCCGAGCAGTACTTC. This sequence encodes CASSSGTSHPSEQYF.

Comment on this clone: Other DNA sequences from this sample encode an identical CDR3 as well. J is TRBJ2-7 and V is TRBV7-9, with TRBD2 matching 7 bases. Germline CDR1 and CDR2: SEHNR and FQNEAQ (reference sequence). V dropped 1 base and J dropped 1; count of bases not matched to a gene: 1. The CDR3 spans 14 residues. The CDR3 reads CASSLEGLSYEQYF. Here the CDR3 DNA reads TGTGCCAGCAGCTTAGAGGGACTATCCTACGAGCAGTACTTC.

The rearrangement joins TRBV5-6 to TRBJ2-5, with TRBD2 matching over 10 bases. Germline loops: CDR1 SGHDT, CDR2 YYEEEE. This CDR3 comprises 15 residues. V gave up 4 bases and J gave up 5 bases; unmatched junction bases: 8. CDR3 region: CASSLPSGSMETQYF. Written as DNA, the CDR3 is TGTGCCAGCAGCCTGCCTAGCGGGAGTATGGAGACCCAGTACTTC. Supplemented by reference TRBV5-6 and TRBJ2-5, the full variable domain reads DAGVTQSPTHLIKTRGQQVTLRCSPKSGHDTVSWYQQALGQGPQFIFQYYEEEERQRGNFPDRFSGHQFPNYSSELNVNALLLGDSALYLCASSLPSGSMETQYFGPGTRLLVL.

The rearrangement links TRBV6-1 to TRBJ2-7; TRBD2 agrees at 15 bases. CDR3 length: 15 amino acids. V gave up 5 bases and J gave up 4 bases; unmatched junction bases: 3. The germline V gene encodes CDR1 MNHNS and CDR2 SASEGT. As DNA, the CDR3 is TGTGCCAGCAGTATCGGACTAGCGGGAGGGTACGAGCAGTACTTC. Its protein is CASSIGLAGGYEQYF.

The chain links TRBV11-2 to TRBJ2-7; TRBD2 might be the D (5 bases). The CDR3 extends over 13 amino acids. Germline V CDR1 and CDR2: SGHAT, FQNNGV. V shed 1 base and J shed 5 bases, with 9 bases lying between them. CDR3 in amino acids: CASSLGGFNEQYF. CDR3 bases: TGTGCCAGCAGCTTAGGAGGGTTCAACGAGCAGTACTTC. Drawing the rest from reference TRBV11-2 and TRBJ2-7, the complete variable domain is EAGVAQSPRYKIIEKRQSVAFWCNPISGHATLYWYQQILGQGPKLLIQFQNNGVVDDSQLPKDRFSAERLKGVDSTLKIQPAKLEDSAVYLCASSLGGFNEQYFGPGTRLTVT.

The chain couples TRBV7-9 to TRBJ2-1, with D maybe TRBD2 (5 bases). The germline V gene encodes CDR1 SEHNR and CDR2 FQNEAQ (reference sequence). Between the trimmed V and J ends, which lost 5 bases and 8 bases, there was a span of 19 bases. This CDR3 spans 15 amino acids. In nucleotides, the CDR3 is TGTGCCAGCAGCATAGACCGGGAAATAGGCGATGAGCAGTTCTTC. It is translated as CASSIDREIGDEQFF. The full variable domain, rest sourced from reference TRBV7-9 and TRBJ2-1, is DTGVSQNPRHKITKRGQNVTFRCDPISEHNRLYWYRQTLGQGPEFLTYFQNEAQLEKSRLLSDRFSAERPKGSFSTLEIQRTEQGDSAMYLCASSIDREIGDEQFFGPGTRLTVL.

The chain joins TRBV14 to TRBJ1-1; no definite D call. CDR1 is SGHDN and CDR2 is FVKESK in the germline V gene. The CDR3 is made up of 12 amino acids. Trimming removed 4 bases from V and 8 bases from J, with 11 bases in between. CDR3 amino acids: CASSPRHLEAFF. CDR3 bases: TGTGCCAGCAGCCCAAGACATTTAGAAGCTTTCTTT.